This T cell receptor (beta chain) was captured by sequencing in a study of shared clonotypes between healthy human individuals. V was clipped by 0 bases and J by 5 bases, with 6 bases between them. The CDR3 length is 13 residues. CDR1 is SGHDT, CDR2 YYEEEE, per germline. In the case of this clone: Other DNA sequences in this sample translate to the same CDR3.

Method: immunoSEQ multiplex PCR; TCRdb's copy keeps in-frame clones and lacks some. The data show some 2.1 million clones, 85% to 95% seen once. The TCR sequence derives from a man between 18 and 29 years old in good health. Sequencing input: naive CD4+ T cells sorted from blood. Subset described: CD45RA+ positively selected. This chain uses TRBV5-6 with TRBJ1-5; D not certain. The CDR3 reads CASSLGRDQPQHF. The CDR3 DNA is TGTGCCAGCAGCTTGGGAAGAGATCAGCCCCAGCATTTT.